Listed below are T cell receptor beta chains from one sample, sequenced in a study of cytomegalovirus exposure and HLA in healthy donors. Only in-frame clones appear in the TCRdb table, and some are missing; sequencing was by immunoSEQ multiplex PCR. There are around 110,000 clones in the sample; 81% occur only once, and 3% to 5% lies in the top ten. The sequenced material came from PBMCs. These receptor sequences come from a woman aged 25-40 years in good health and CMV-seronegative. The CDR3 runs from the conserved cysteine through the conserved F or W. A D gene is named only where the DNA matches it firmly. The listing skips clone size in some rows; elsewhere it reads once, few, many or a size class.

d_call j_call clone_size v_call cdr3_aa cdr3_nt
- TRBJ1-3 - TRBV6-1 CASSEAQRGNTIYF TGTGCCAGCAGTGAAGCGCAACGGGGGAACACCATATATTTT
- TRBJ1-1 - TRBV7-2 CASSYMNTEAFF TGTGCCAGCAGTTATATGAACACTGAAGCTTTCTTT
TRBD2 TRBJ2-3 - TRBV7-7 CASSRGSGVTDTQYF TGTGCCAGCAGCAGAGGTAGCGGGGTAACAGATACGCAGTATTTT
- TRBJ1-1 once TRBV18 CASSPTGRDTEAFF TGTGCCAGCTCGCCCACAGGACGGGACACTGAAGCTTTCTTT
- TRBJ2-1 few TRBV7-8 CASSLDIPNEQFF TGTGCCAGCAGCTTAGACATCCCCAATGAGCAGTTCTTC
TRBD1 TRBJ1-2 once TRBV6-5 CASSLGQGDGYTF TGTGCCAGCAGTTTAGGACAGGGGGATGGCTACACCTTC
TRBD2 TRBJ2-1 once TRBV10-1 CASSERGGSGNEQFF TGCGCCAGCAGTGAGCGGGGGGGCTCAGGCAATGAGCAGTTCTTC
TRBD1 TRBJ1-1 - TRBV7-9 CAITARQGATEAFF TGTGCCATTACAGCCCGACAGGGGGCGACTGAAGCTTTCTTT
TRBD2 TRBJ2-1 - TRBV9 CASSEGTSPYNEQFF TGTGCCAGCAGCGAAGGGACTAGCCCCTACAATGAGCAGTTCTTC
- TRBJ1-1 - TRBV19 CASSIVGGGTEAFF TGTGCCAGTAGTATAGTAGGAGGAGGGACTGAAGCTTTCTTT
- TRBJ2-7 once TRBV7-2 CASSSLYEQYF TGTGCCAGCAGCTCATTGTACGAGCAGTACTTC
- TRBJ2-7 - TRBV9 CASSVRSLNLQDEQYF TGTGCCAGCAGCGTACGTTCTTTGAATCTACAGGACGAGCAGTACTTC
TRBD2 TRBJ2-5 - TRBV9 CASSVSGSLWETQYF TGTGCCAGCAGCGTAAGCGGGAGTTTATGGGAGACCCAGTACTTC
- TRBJ2-1 - TRBV7-9 CSRDTYYNEQFF TGTTCCCGCGATACCTATTACAATGAGCAGTTCTTC
- TRBJ2-5 - TRBV7-8 CASSLWSRSGGKETQYF TGTGCCAGCAGCTTGTGGTCGAGAAGCGGTGGGAAGGAGACCCAGTACTTC
TRBD1 TRBJ2-7 - TRBV2 CARGQGSFYEQYF TGTGCCAGGGGACAGGGCTCCTTCTACGAGCAGTACTTC
- TRBJ2-1 once TRBV11-2 CASRPYRVTGDEQFF TGTGCCAGCAGGCCATACAGGGTCACGGGCGATGAGCAGTTCTTC
- TRBJ2-7 few TRBV5-1 CASSLDVKSSYEQYF TGCGCCAGCAGCTTGGACGTTAAGAGCTCCTACGAGCAGTACTTC
- TRBJ2-5 - TRBV5-1 CASSFGGSKETQYF TGCGCCAGCAGCTTCGGGGGTTCCAAAGAGACCCAGTACTTC
- TRBJ1-1 once TRBV7-3 CASSPNGGNTEAFF TGTGCCAGCAGCCCGAACGGGGGGAACACTGAAGCTTTCTTT
- TRBJ2-3 - TRBV10-3 CAIGPGDPTDTQYF TGTGCCATCGGCCCCGGAGATCCCACAGATACGCAGTATTTT
TRBD1 TRBJ2-7 - TRBV9 CASSATGQGSEQYF TGTGCCAGCAGCGCCACGGGACAGGGATCCGAGCAGTACTTC
TRBD2 TRBJ2-3 - TRBV9 CASSPLAGGPTDTQYF TGTGCCAGCAGCCCCCTAGCGGGAGGGCCGACAGATACGCAGTATTTT
TRBD2 TRBJ2-7 - TRBV5-6 CASRKEREAFYEQYF TGTGCCAGCAGGAAGGAGCGGGAGGCCTTCTACGAGCAGTACTTC
- TRBJ1-2 - TRBV5-1 CASSQGRIREKFGYTF TGCGCCAGCAGCCAAGGAAGGATCCGGGAGAAGTTCGGCTACACCTTC
- TRBJ1-5 - TRBV6-1 CASSEARGSNQPQHF TGTGCCAGCAGTGAAGCGCGGGGTAGCAATCAGCCCCAGCATTTT
- TRBJ2-3 - TRBV11-1 CASSPGQSLLTDTQYF TGTGCCAGCAGCCCCGGACAGAGCCTCCTCACAGATACGCAGTATTTT
- TRBJ2-3 - TRBV11-2 CASTAGAFTDTQYF TGTGCCAGCACGGCGGGGGCGTTCACAGATACGCAGTATTTT
TRBD2 TRBJ2-1 - TRBV28 CASSPRTSGKLRSYNEQFF TGTGCCAGCAGCCCCAGGACTAGCGGGAAATTAAGGTCCTACAATGAGCAGTTCTTC
TRBD2 TRBJ2-1 - TRBV12-5 CASGTSGIDEQFF TGTGCTAGCGGGACTAGCGGGATAGATGAGCAGTTCTTC
- TRBJ1-1 - TRBV5-1 CASSWGPGTENTEAFF TGCGCCAGCAGCTGGGGCCCCGGGACTGAGAACACTGAAGCTTTCTTT
- TRBJ2-2 - TRBV10-3 CAISPHEPTGELFF TGTGCCATCAGTCCCCACGAGCCCACCGGGGAGCTGTTTTTT
TRBD2 TRBJ2-7 - TRBV28 CASSWTSGDSYEQYF TGTGCCAGCAGTTGGACTAGCGGGGATTCCTACGAGCAGTACTTC
- TRBJ1-4 few TRBV6-5 CASSTTGSTNEKLFF TGTGCCAGCAGTACGACGGGGTCGACTAATGAAAAACTGTTTTTT
TRBD2 TRBJ2-2 - TRBV10-3 CATGTSGNTGELFF TGTGCCACCGGGACTAGCGGGAACACCGGGGAGCTGTTTTTT
TRBD2 TRBJ2-1 - TRBV5-1 CASSLGLAGGTTYNEQFF TGCGCCAGCAGCCTTGGACTAGCGGGAGGAACGACCTACAATGAGCAGTTCTTC
TRBD2 TRBJ2-5 - TRBV10-3 CATLPGTSEETQYF TGTGCCACGCTTCCAGGGACTAGCGAAGAGACCCAGTACTTC
TRBD1 TRBJ1-1 - TRBV27 CASSFWGTGGGVTEAFF TGTGCCAGCAGTTTTTGGGGGACAGGGGGCGGGGTCACTGAAGCTTTCTTT
- TRBJ1-2 - TRBV12-5 CASGPLVGNYGYTF TGTGCTAGTGGCCCGCTCGTCGGTAACTATGGCTACACCTTC
- TRBJ2-7 - TRBV6-5 CASSSRGGAYEQYF TGTGCCAGCAGTTCTCGGGGAGGTGCGTACGAGCAGTACTTC
TRBD1 TRBJ1-2 - TRBV28 CASSARQGLDYGYTF TGTGCCAGCAGTGCACGACAGGGACTCGACTATGGCTACACCTTC
- TRBJ2-3 - TRBV28 CASSPDREADTQYF TGTGCCAGCAGTCCCGACAGGGAGGCAGATACGCAGTATTTT
- TRBJ1-1 - TRBV9 CASSEGIAHEAFF TGTGCCAGCAGCGAGGGGATCGCCCATGAAGCTTTCTTT
TRBD2 TRBJ2-2 - TRBV4-2 CASSRETSDTGELFF TGTGCCAGCAGCCGGGAGACTAGCGACACCGGGGAGCTGTTTTTT
TRBD2 TRBJ2-1 - TRBV6-5 CASSSRLAGNNEQFF TGTGCCAGCAGTTCACGACTAGCGGGAAACAATGAGCAGTTCTTC
- TRBJ1-1 - TRBV15 CATTLRGNSEAFF TGTGCCACCACTTTGAGAGGAAATAGTGAAGCTTTCTTT
TRBD1 TRBJ2-3 few TRBV7-2 CASSLAGGANTDTQYF TGTGCCAGCAGCCTGGCAGGGGGCGCTAACACAGATACGCAGTATTTT
TRBD2 TRBJ2-5 - TRBV11-3 CASSVGLAGEYQETQYF TGTGCCAGCAGTGTCGGACTAGCGGGAGAGTACCAAGAGACCCAGTACTTC
- TRBJ1-6 - TRBV5-1 CASSGLQENSPLHF TGCGCCAGCAGCGGCTTACAGGAGAATTCACCCCTCCACTTT
TRBD1 TRBJ1-5 - TRBV27 CASSLRRTGSLQEPQHF TGTGCCAGCAGTTTAAGGAGGACAGGATCCCTGCAGGAGCCCCAGCATTTT
TRBD2 TRBJ2-1 - TRBV29-1 CSVKGTSGINEQFF TGCAGCGTGAAGGGGACTAGCGGGATCAATGAGCAGTTCTTC